The 21 T cell receptor beta chains below all came from one sample that was sequenced in a study of immune cell composition in non-small cell lung cancer. Clones were read by immunoSEQ multiplex PCR, and TCRdb kept only the in-frame ones, dropping some. The sample carries around 1,100 clones, more than 55% recorded once. Material: lung tumor tissue. The receptors shown here come from a human donor with non-small cell lung cancer.

The chain is built from TRBV28 and TRBJ2-7; D is unresolved. This CDR3 is 15 amino acids long. In germline, CDR1 is MDHEN, CDR2 SYDVKM. The germline V and J ends were trimmed by 6 bases and 1 base, with 16 bases remaining between them. DNA of the CDR3: TGTGCCAGCAGCCCCCTCGAGGTGGCTTCCTACGAGCAGTACTTC. It is translated as CASSPLEVASYEQYF. Combining the CDR3 with reference TRBV28 and TRBJ2-7 gives the whole variable domain DVKVTQSSRYLVKRTGEKVFLECVQDMDHENMFWYRQDPGLGLRLIYFSYDVKMKEKGDIPEGYSVSREKKERFSLILESASTNQTSMYLCASSPLEVASYEQYFGPGTRLTVT.

As DNA, the CDR3 is TGTGCCAGCAGACCGACGACTGCCGGGGAGCTGTTTTTT. This translates into CASRPTTAGELFF. The chain links TRBV7-3 to TRBJ2-2; D not certain. Trimming stripped 6 bases from V and 6 bases from J, with 11 bases between. The germline V gene encodes CDR1 SGHTA and CDR2 FQGTGA. The CDR3 has 13 amino acids.

This clone was picked up a small number of times. The V gene is TRBV7-2, the J gene TRBJ2-7; possible D gene TRBD2, 5 bases. There are 13 residues in the CDR3. V was pared by 4 bases and J by 5 bases, with 12 bases between. The V gene's germline CDR1 is SGHTA and CDR2 FQGNSA. The CDR3, as DNA: TGTGCCAGCAGCTACCCGGCGGGTCACGAGCAGTACTTC. Residues: CASSYPAGHEQYF.

The chain couples TRBV27 to TRBJ2-3; D is ambiguous. The CDR3 is made up of 13 amino acids. Looked up from germline, CDR1 is MNHEY and CDR2 is SMNVEV (reference sequence). V gave up 5 bases and J gave up 6 bases, with 12 bases separating them. CDR3 DNA: TGTGCCAGCAGTGTCTTCGGGTCGGATACGCAGTATTTT. Amino acids: CASSVFGSDTQYF.

The sample holds a few counts of this clone. The rearrangement links TRBV5-1 to TRBJ2-2, with D possibly being TRBD2 (5 bases). Germline V gene data show CDR1 as SGHRS and CDR2 as YFSETQ. Trimming removed 9 bases at V and 5 bases at J, with 14 bases between. The CDR3 contains 13 residues. The CDR3 is CATRESRTGELFF. The CDR3 DNA sequence: TGCGCCACGAGGGAATCTCGAACCGGGGAGCTGTTTTTT.

The rearrangement links TRBV5-6 to TRBJ1-4; 12 nucleotides agree with TRBD1. The ends lost 4 bases at V and 10 bases at J; junction bases unmatched: 8. This CDR3 has 15 residues. Germline values: CDR1 SGHDT, CDR2 YYEEEE. The CDR3 spells CASSGEGQGAGKLFF. In DNA, the CDR3 is TGTGCCAGCAGCGGCGAGGGACAGGGGGCCGGAAAACTGTTTTTT.

The V gene is TRBV11-3, the J gene TRBJ2-7; D might be TRBD2 (6 bases). Germline values: CDR1 SGHNT, CDR2 YENEEA. V was pared by 1 base and J by 4 bases, with 23 bases between. This CDR3 region has 18 residues. CDR3: CASSLGRAKSPKLYEQYF. As DNA, the CDR3 is TGTGCCAGCAGCTTAGGGAGGGCCAAGTCCCCCAAATTATACGAGCAGTACTTC.

V usage is TRBV7-9 and J usage is TRBJ2-3, with D possibly being TRBD2 (5 bases). Trimming left V 1 base short and J 2 bases short, with 10 bases between. Germline V gene lookup returns CDR1 SEHNR and CDR2 FQNEAQ (reference sequence). This CDR3 region has 15 residues. CDR3 DNA sequence: TGTGCCAGCAGCTTAGATGGGAGCCTCACAGATACGCAGTATTTT. Its protein product is CASSLDGSLTDTQYF. The full variable domain, in which reference TRBV7-9 and TRBJ2-3 provide the parts outside the CDR3, is DTGVSQNPRHKITKRGQNVTFRCDPISEHNRLYWYRQTLGQGPEFLTYFQNEAQLEKSRLLSDRFSAERPKGSFSTLEIQRTEQGDSAMYLCASSLDGSLTDTQYFGPGTRLTVL.

This chain joins TRBV6-5 and TRBJ2-7, with D perhaps matching TRBD2 (5 bases). The CDR3 contains 15 residues. CDR1 and CDR2 from the germline V gene are MNHEY and SVGAGI. V lost 2 bases and J 5 bases, leaving 16 bases between the germline ends. The CDR3 loop reads CASSYRGSYGDEQYF. CDR3 nucleotides: TGTGCCAGCAGTTACCGGGGATCCTATGGAGACGAGCAGTACTTC.

V and J are TRBV2 and TRBJ2-3, with TRBD2 matching 11 bases. The germline V gene encodes CDR1 SNHLY and CDR2 FYNNEI. This CDR3 region has 17 residues. V dropped 8 bases and J dropped 2; count of bases not matched to a gene: 12. The CDR3 region has the DNA TGTGCCAGCGGTGGACAGCCGGGACTAGCGGACACAGATACGCAGTATTTT. Its protein is CASGGQPGLADTDTQYF.

This chain connects TRBV5-4 to TRBJ2-3, with TRBD2 matching over 11 bases. Germline V gene sequence: CDR1 SGHNT, CDR2 YYREEE (reference sequence). This CDR3 has 16 residues. The V gene end was trimmed by 3 bases and the J gene end by 1 base; junction bases not matched to a gene: 4. Written as DNA, the CDR3 is TGTGCCAGCAGCTCAATAGCGGGGGGGGGCACAGATACGCAGTATTTT. Its protein is CASSSIAGGGTDTQYF.

The rearrangement uses TRBV19 and TRBJ2-7, with 9 bases fitting TRBD1. With 5 bases clipped from V and 5 bases from J, the junction kept 13 bases outside the gene matches. The CDR3 covers 16 residues. Germline CDR1 reads LNHDA; CDR2 reads SQIVND (reference sequence). The CDR3: CASSPISGTGSHEQYF. The CDR3, as DNA: TGTGCCAGTAGTCCCATTTCAGGGACAGGGAGCCACGAGCAGTACTTC.

This clone is labeled as large. V and J are TRBV18 and TRBJ1-4; D is uncertain. The CDR3 totals 12 residues. Trimming removed 3 bases from V and 7 bases from J, with 6 bases in between. CDR1 and CDR2 (germline): KGHSH, LQKENI. The CDR3 DNA is TGTGCCAGCTCACCGCCGGGTGAAAAACTGTTTTTT. It encodes CASSPPGEKLFF.

V is TRBV7-2 and J is TRBJ2-3, with a weak D call TRBD1 (6 bases). There are 17 residues in the CDR3. In germline, CDR1 is SGHTA, CDR2 FQGNSA. Deletions cut 5 bases from V and 0 bases from J, with 18 bases between. The CDR3 region is CASSPFSTGPSTDTQYF. The CDR3 nucleotides read TGTGCCAGCAGCCCCTTCTCGACAGGTCCTAGCACAGATACGCAGTATTTT.

The chain has TRBV7-2 and TRBJ2-7; D perhaps matches TRBD1 (5 bases). The V and J ends lost 3 bases and 0 bases respectively, with 9 bases between them. Germline values: CDR1 SGHTA, CDR2 FQGNSA. CDR3 length: 14 residues. The CDR3 protein is CASSLSRGSYEQYF. The CDR3, as DNA: TGTGCCAGCAGCTTGAGTAGGGGCTCCTACGAGCAGTACTTC.

This sequence joins TRBV6-1 and TRBJ2-7, with D tentatively TRBD2 (6 bases). Germline V gene data show CDR1 as MNHNS and CDR2 as SASEGT. Between the trimmed V and J ends, which lost 5 bases and 2 bases, there was a span of 13 bases. The CDR3 runs to 14 residues. The chain's CDR3 is CASSHHGEAYEQYF. In DNA, the CDR3 is TGTGCCAGCAGTCACCACGGGGAGGCCTACGAGCAGTACTTC.

The CDR3 coding sequence is TGTGCCAGCAGCTTAAACGGGGGTCAGCCCCAGCATTTT. It translates to CASSLNGGQPQHF. This chain links TRBV7-2 with TRBJ1-5; TRBD1 might be the D (5 bases). This CDR3 comprises 13 residues. Germline V gene lookup returns CDR1 SGHTA and CDR2 FQGNSA. Deletions cut 2 bases from V and 6 bases from J, with 8 bases between.

This clone was seen a handful of times. The rearrangement joins TRBV7-9 to TRBJ1-2, with TRBD1 matching 7 bases. Trimming cost V 4 bases and J 6 bases; bases outside gene matches: 5. Germline loops: CDR1 SEHNR, CDR2 FQNEAQ (reference sequence). CDR3 length equals 13 residues. CDR3 nucleotides: TGTGCCAGCAGCTCGGACAGGAAGGATGGCTACACCTTC. Amino acids: CASSSDRKDGYTF.

DNA for the CDR3: TGTGCCAGCGGGAGGGTTGATGAAAAACTGTTTTTT. Its protein product is CASGRVDEKLFF. V usage is TRBV28 and J usage is TRBJ1-4; D gene uncertain. Trimming took 8 bases from V and 6 from J, leaving 10 bases between them. The CDR3 is 12 residues long. Germline V CDR1 and CDR2: MDHEN, SYDVKM.

This clone was seen only a few times. The rearrangement links TRBV7-2 to TRBJ2-3; possibly TRBD1 for D (6 bases). This CDR3 is 12 amino acids long. Germline CDR1 SGHTA, CDR2 FQGNSA. V shed 5 bases and J shed 6 bases, with 9 bases lying between them. The CDR3 sequence: CASSLQGDTQYF. The DNA of the CDR3 is TGTGCCAGCAGCCTACAGGGTGATACGCAGTATTTT. The full variable domain, rest sourced from reference TRBV7-2 and TRBJ2-3, is GAGVSQSPSNKVTEKGKDVELRCDPISGHTALYWYRQSLGQGLEFLIYFQGNSAPDKSGLPSDRFSAERTGGSVSTLTIQRTQQEDSAVYLCASSLQGDTQYFGPGTRLTVL.

This chain joins TRBV12-5 and TRBJ2-7; D possibly corresponds to TRBD2 (6 bases). Germline values: CDR1 LGHNT, CDR2 FRNRAP. V lost 7 bases, J lost 4 bases, and 11 bases lay in between. The CDR3 spans 12 residues. The CDR3 region is CASAVEGYEQYF. DNA for the CDR3: TGTGCTAGTGCCGTGGAGGGTTACGAGCAGTACTTC. Variable domain in full (rest from reference TRBV12-5 and TRBJ2-7): DARVTQTPRHKVTEMGQEVTMRCQPILGHNTVFWYRQTMMQGLELLAYFRNRAPLDDSGMPKDRFSAEMPDATLATLKIQPSEPRDSAVYFCASAVEGYEQYFGPGTRLTVT.